This T cell receptor beta chain was profiled in a study of T cell responses to AZD1222 COVID-19 vaccine. Study-wide results and limits: Nearly half of spike-specific TCRs reportedly target unmutated variant regions. The sample set comprised mostly white British donors with more females, and clonal diversity was possibly underestimated.

In regard to this clone: No antigen is known for it.

Profiled with immunoSEQ multiplex PCR; TCRdb holds only in-frame clones, not every one. Of around 60,000 clones listed, about 90% are singletons. The V end was cut by 3 bases, the J end by 7 bases, with 10 bases between. The CDR3 is made up of 13 amino acids. This chain joins TRBV12-3 or TRBV12-4 and TRBJ1-5; weak D call: TRBD1 (5 bases). Here the sequenced sample was peripheral blood, taken on day 0 of AZD1222 vaccination. This receptor was taken from an adult in good health. CDR3 DNA sequence: TGTGCCAGCAGTTTCGGCAGGGACCAGCCCCAGCATTTT. Translated, it gives CASSFGRDQPQHF.